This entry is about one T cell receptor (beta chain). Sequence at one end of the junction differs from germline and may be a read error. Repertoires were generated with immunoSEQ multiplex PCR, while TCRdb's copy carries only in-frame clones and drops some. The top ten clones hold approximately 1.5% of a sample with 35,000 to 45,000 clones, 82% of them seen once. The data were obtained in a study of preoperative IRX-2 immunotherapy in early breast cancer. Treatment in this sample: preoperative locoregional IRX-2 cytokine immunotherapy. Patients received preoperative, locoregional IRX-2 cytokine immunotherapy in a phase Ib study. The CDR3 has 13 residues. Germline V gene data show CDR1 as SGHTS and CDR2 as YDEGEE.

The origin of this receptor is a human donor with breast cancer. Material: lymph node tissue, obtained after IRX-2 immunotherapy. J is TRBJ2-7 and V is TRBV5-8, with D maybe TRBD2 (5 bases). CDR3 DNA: TGTGCCAGCAGATTGGACTCGCATGGCGAGCAGTACTTC. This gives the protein CASRLDSHGEQYF.